The source of this TCR beta chain is a study of T-cell reconstitution after alpha-beta-depleted transplantation in children. This clonotype appeared a few times. Preparation of the TCRbeta library involved a method that used unique molecular identifiers. TCRdb re-derived calls from the PCR reads in MiXCR, one entry per CDR3 protein. The table has about 610,000 distinct CDR3 sequences, over 9.5% seen once. The starting material was PBMCs from the stem cell graft donor, obtained from the stem cell graft. This TCR came from a human donor who donated a stem cell graft to a child with acute myeloid leukemia.

CDR3 residues: CASSLGGSFDEKLFF. CDR3 nucleotides: TGCGCCAGCAGCTTGGGGGGAAGCTTCGATGAAAAACTGTTTTTT. V gene TRBV5-1 combines with J gene TRBJ1-4; D is unclear. With 0 bases removed from V and 6 bases from J, the gap between germline ends came to 12 bases. The CDR3 contains 15 residues. The germline CDR1 and CDR2 sequences are SGHRS and YFSETQ.